The clone carrying this T cell receptor (beta chain) was counted once. V was clipped by 6 bases and J by 10 bases; unmatched bases: 17. Germline assignment: CDR1 MDHEN and CDR2 SYDVKM. The CDR3 contains 17 residues. The data were taken from a study of blood T cell repertoires in COVID-19. Study information: Both acute and convalescent COVID-19 samples were obtained from the United States, Italy and Spain. PBMCs, B-cell-depleted T cells, or T cells were the source of the cDNA or gDNA that made up the material.

Original data processing: Scientists estimated how many nucleated cells there were by amplifying reference gene primers. Only in-frame clones appear in the TCRdb table, and some are missing; sequencing was by immunoSEQ multiplex PCR. The V and J calls and the clone size are those of that table, but D and trimming were determined from the DNA. Here the sample spans about 73,000 clones, 82% being singletons. The chain has TRBV28 and TRBJ1-6; 8 positions agree with TRBD1. Sequences were obtained from peripheral blood. The receptor was isolated from an older woman with acute or convalescent COVID-19. Here the CDR3 DNA reads TGTGCCAGCAGCCAGCACACCGGGACAGGCCTCCTGTCACCCCTCCACTTT. It specifies CASSQHTGTGLLSPLHF.